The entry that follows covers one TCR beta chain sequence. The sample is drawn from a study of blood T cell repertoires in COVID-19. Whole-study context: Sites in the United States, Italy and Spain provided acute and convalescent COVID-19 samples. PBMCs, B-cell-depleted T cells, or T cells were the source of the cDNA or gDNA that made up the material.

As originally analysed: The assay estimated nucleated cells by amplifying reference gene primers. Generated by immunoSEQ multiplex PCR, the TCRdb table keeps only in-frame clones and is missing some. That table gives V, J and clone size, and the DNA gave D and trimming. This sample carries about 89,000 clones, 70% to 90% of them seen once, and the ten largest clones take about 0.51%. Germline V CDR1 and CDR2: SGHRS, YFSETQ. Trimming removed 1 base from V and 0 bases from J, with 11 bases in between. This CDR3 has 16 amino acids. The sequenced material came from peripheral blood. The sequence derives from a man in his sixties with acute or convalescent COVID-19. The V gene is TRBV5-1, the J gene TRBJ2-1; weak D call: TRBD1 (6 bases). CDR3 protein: CASSLSGTRSYNEQFF. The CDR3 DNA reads TGCGCCAGCAGCTTGTCCGGGACACGCTCCTACAATGAGCAGTTCTTC.